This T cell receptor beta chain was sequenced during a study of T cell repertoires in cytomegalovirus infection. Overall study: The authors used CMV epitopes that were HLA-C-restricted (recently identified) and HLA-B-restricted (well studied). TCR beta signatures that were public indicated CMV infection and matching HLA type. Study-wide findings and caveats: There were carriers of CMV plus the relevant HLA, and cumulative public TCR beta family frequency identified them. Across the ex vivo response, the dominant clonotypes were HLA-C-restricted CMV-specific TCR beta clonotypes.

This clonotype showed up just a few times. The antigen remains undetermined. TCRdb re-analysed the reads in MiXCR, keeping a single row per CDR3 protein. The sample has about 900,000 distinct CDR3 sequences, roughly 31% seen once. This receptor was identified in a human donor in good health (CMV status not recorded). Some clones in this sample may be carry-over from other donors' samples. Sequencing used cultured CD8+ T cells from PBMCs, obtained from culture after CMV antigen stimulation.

CDR3 coding DNA: TGTGCCAGCAGCCCCGCGGGCCACTACGAGCAGTACTTC. Its translation is CASSPAGHYEQYF. This chain joins TRBV7-6 and TRBJ2-7; TRBD2 is a possible D gene (5 bases). V was trimmed by 5 bases and J by 3 bases, leaving 11 bases between them. The CDR3 has 13 residues. CDR1 SGHVS and CDR2 FNYEAQ come from the germline V gene.